The 23 T cell receptor beta chains given below trace back to one sample, sequenced in a study of regulatory T cells in long-lasting Graves disease. Specified time point: persistent/refractory GD, antithyroid drugs over 5 years with positive TRAb. From PBMCs, RNA was extracted and then used to make the TCR library. To make TCR beta libraries, researchers used iRepertoire HTBI primers and Arm-PCR of CDR3 regions. Via MiXCR, TCRdb re-called the multiplex PCR reads, giving one row per CDR3 protein. The sample lists hundreds of thousands of distinct CDR3 sequences; around 20% were seen once. The sample in question was peripheral blood mononuclear cells (PBMCs), obtained when the disease was refractory, from a patient treated with antithyroid drugs. These TCRs come from a female donor with Graves disease.

This clonotype was seen only a few times. J is TRBJ2-2 and V is TRBV24-1; no definite D call. The CDR3 is 14 residues long. Germline V gene data show CDR1 as KGHDR and CDR2 as SFDVKD. Trimming pared 5 bases from V and 5 bases from J, leaving 11 bases between. The CDR3 sequence: CATSVGLLTGELFF. CDR3 coding DNA: TGTGCCACCAGTGTTGGGCTCTTGACCGGGGAGCTGTTTTTT.

This clonotype has a count of ten or more. This chain uses TRBV10-1 with TRBJ2-2; tentatively, D is TRBD2 (5 bases). There are 13 residues in the CDR3. The germline CDR1 and CDR2 sequences are WNHNN and SYGVQD (reference sequence). V lost 7 bases, J lost 7 bases, and 13 bases lay in between. CDR3: CASNDYAGGELFF. DNA for the CDR3: TGCGCCAGCAACGACTACGCGGGCGGGGAGCTGTTTTTT.

This clonotype has at least ten counts. The V gene is TRBV28, the J gene TRBJ2-7; D remains unclear. Germline V lookup: CDR1 MDHEN, CDR2 SYDVKM. V was clipped by 3 bases and J by 4 bases, with 19 bases between them. The CDR3 runs 16 residues. The CDR3 spells CASSFNPPSQEYEQYF. As DNA, the CDR3 is TGTGCCAGCAGTTTCAATCCCCCCTCTCAGGAATACGAGCAGTACTTC.

This clonotype was detected ten times or more. The genes are TRBV27 and TRBJ2-7; 13 nucleotides match TRBD2. This CDR3 comprises 17 residues. Germline assignment: CDR1 MNHEY and CDR2 SMNVEV (reference sequence). V lost 6 bases and J lost 1; bases outside the gene matches: 9. CDR3 residues: CASSLPRLAGGSYEQYF. CDR3 sequence (DNA): TGTGCCAGCAGCCTCCCTAGACTAGCGGGAGGATCCTACGAGCAGTACTTC.

The chain carries TRBV10-2 and TRBJ1-6; 9 nucleotides align to TRBD1. The V segment lost 6 bases and the J segment 4 bases; nucleotides outside the gene matches: 4. The CDR3 is 15 amino acids. The germline V gene encodes CDR1 WSHSY and CDR2 SAAADI. DNA for the CDR3: TGCGCCAGCAGCCCGACAGGGGGTTATAATTCACCCCTCCACTTT. Its translation: CASSPTGGYNSPLHF.

This clonotype was counted at least ten times. V usage is TRBV27 and J usage is TRBJ2-7; 10 positions agree with TRBD1. Germline lookup yields CDR1 MNHEY and CDR2 SMNVEV (reference sequence). The CDR3 has 14 amino acids. V trimming: 6 bases; J trimming: 9 bases; junction bases outside the gene matches: 11. The CDR3 region has the DNA TGTGCCAGCAGCTCCGGGACAGGGGATTTGGGGCAGTACTTC. It encodes CASSSGTGDLGQYF.

This clonotype was found a few times. J is TRBJ2-7 and V is TRBV7-9; 8 nucleotides agree with TRBD2. Per the germline V gene, CDR1 is SEHNR and CDR2 is FQNEAQ (reference sequence). The length of the CDR3 is 13 residues. The CDR3 protein is CAILGSGAYEQYF. As DNA, the CDR3 is TGTGCTATTCTAGGTAGCGGGGCCTACGAGCAGTACTTC.

The chain is built from TRBV28 and TRBJ2-1, with 8 positions matching TRBD2. J gave up 6 bases and V 2 bases, and 9 bases lay outside the gene matches. The CDR3 length is 16 residues. Germline V lookup: CDR1 MDHEN, CDR2 SYDVKM. CDR3 amino acids: CASSLIWLAGSNEQFF. As DNA, the CDR3 is TGTGCCAGCAGTTTAATTTGGCTAGCGGGTTCCAATGAGCAGTTCTTC.

V usage is TRBV7-9 and J usage is TRBJ1-1; unclear D gene. This CDR3 region has 8 residues. In germline, CDR1 is SEHNR, CDR2 FQNEAQ (reference sequence). Trimming stripped 4 bases from V and 13 bases from J, with 4 bases between. The CDR3 nucleotides are TGTGCCAGCAGCTCTTTTTTCTTT. This codes for CASSSFFF.

This clonotype was counted only a few times. This chain links TRBV7-2 with TRBJ1-5; maybe TRBD1 (6 bases). The CDR3 extends over 14 amino acids. The ends were cut back, 11 bases at V and 0 bases at J, with 14 bases in the middle. Germline lookup yields CDR1 SGHTA and CDR2 FQGNSA. As DNA, the CDR3 is TGTGCCGAGGGGGTTGGCTATAGCAATCAGCCCCAGCATTTT. This translates into CAEGVGYSNQPQHF. Combining the CDR3 with reference TRBV7-2 and TRBJ1-5 gives the whole variable domain GAGVSQSPSNKVTEKGKDVELRCDPISGHTALYWYRQSLGQGLEFLIYFQGNSAPDKSGLPSDRFSAERTGGSVSTLTIQRTQQEDSAVYLCAEGVGYSNQPQHFGDGTRLSIL.

This clonotype was detected many times. This chain links TRBV20-1 with TRBJ2-7; no definite D call. The V gene's germline CDR1 is DFQATT and CDR2 SNEGSKA (reference sequence). Trimming stripped 3 bases from V and 0 bases from J, with 12 bases between. CDR3 size: 14 residues. CDR3 amino acids: CSASSSPSSYEQYF. The CDR3 DNA reads as TGCAGTGCTAGCAGTTCCCCGAGCTCCTACGAGCAGTACTTC.

V is TRBV20-1 and J is TRBJ1-5, with D uncertain. Trimming left V 3 bases short and J 0 bases short, with 12 bases between. In germline, CDR1 is DFQATT, CDR2 SNEGSKA (reference sequence). The CDR3 sequence is 15 residues long. CDR3 region: CSASMPSDSNQPQHF. As DNA, the CDR3 is TGCAGTGCTAGTATGCCTTCAGATAGCAATCAGCCCCAGCATTTT.

V usage is TRBV4-1 and J usage is TRBJ2-2; weak D call: TRBD1 (6 bases). Germline values: CDR1 MGHRA, CDR2 YSYEKL. The CDR3 extends over 15 amino acids. Trimming removed 5 bases at V and 1 base at J, with 11 bases between. CDR3 DNA: TGCGCCAGCAGCTGGACAGCCGGGAACACCGGGGAGCTGTTTTTT. Translation: CASSWTAGNTGELFF.

In this sample, this clonotype turned up many times. The gene calls are TRBV19 and TRBJ2-2; D unclear. Germline lookup yields CDR1 LNHDA and CDR2 SQIVND (reference sequence). The CDR3 consists of 14 residues. V was trimmed by 4 bases and J by 6 bases, leaving 12 bases between them. Here the CDR3 reads CASSSSSFAGELFF. The CDR3 region has the DNA TGTGCCAGTAGTAGTTCTAGTTTCGCCGGGGAGCTGTTTTTT.

The chain employs TRBV5-1 and TRBJ2-7; the D call may be TRBD1 or TRBD2 (5 bases each). CDR1 is SGHRS and CDR2 is YFSETQ in the germline V gene. The V end lost 0 bases, the J end lost 3 bases, and 13 bases lay between the germline ends. The CDR3 loop spans 15 amino acids. CDR3 DNA: TGCGCCAGCAGCTTGGGGCTGGGGGAATACTACGAGCAGTACTTC. Translation: CASSLGLGEYYEQYF.

This clonotype was detected only a few times. This rearrangement joins TRBV27 to TRBJ2-6; D is possibly TRBD2 (6 bases). The CDR3 has 18 amino acids. Per the germline V gene, CDR1 is MNHEY and CDR2 is SMNVEV (reference sequence). The V end was cut by 7 bases, the J end by 1 base, with 20 bases between. The CDR3 loop is CASTLLGGLLSGANVLTF. The CDR3 bases are TGTGCCAGCACCCTCCTCGGGGGATTGCTTTCTGGGGCCAACGTCCTGACTTTC.

The chain employs TRBV10-1 and TRBJ2-2; TRBD2 might be the D (5 bases). The CDR3 has 13 amino acids. CDR1 and CDR2 from the germline V gene are WNHNN and SYGVQD (reference sequence). V gave up 8 bases and J gave up 1 base, with 8 bases separating them. CDR3 amino acids: CASSGVNTGELFF. The CDR3 bases are TGCGCCAGCTCCGGGGTGAACACCGGGGAGCTGTTTTTT.

This clonotype was counted at least ten times. V gene TRBV11-1 combines with J gene TRBJ2-7; TRBD2 might be the D (6 bases). CDR1 and CDR2 (germline): SGHAT, FQDESV (reference sequence). V lost 7 bases to trimming and J lost 5 bases, with 15 bases between them. This CDR3 comprises 13 residues. DNA for the CDR3: TGTGCCAGCATCTCCGCCGGAGGGAACGAGCAGTACTTC. Protein sequence: CASISAGGNEQYF.

This chain joins TRBV2 and TRBJ2-4, with D possibly being TRBD2 (5 bases). The germline gives CDR1 SNHLY, CDR2 FYNNEI. The CDR3 loop spans 15 amino acids. V was trimmed by 6 bases and J by 0 bases, leaving 12 bases between them. CDR3 sequence: CASSQSGIAKNIQYF. The CDR3 coding sequence is TGTGCCAGCAGCCAGTCCGGGATAGCCAAAAACATTCAGTACTTC.

This clonotype has at least ten counts. The J gene is TRBJ2-7, the V gene TRBV28, with 7 bases identical to TRBD2. CDR1 is MDHEN and CDR2 is SYDVKM in the germline V gene. The CDR3 has 14 residues. V dropped 8 bases and J dropped 2; count of bases not matched to a gene: 9. CDR3: CASQGAGEAYEQYF. Written as DNA, the CDR3 is TGTGCCAGCCAAGGGGCGGGAGAAGCCTACGAGCAGTACTTC.

The count of this clonotype is one. The chain carries TRBV27 and TRBJ2-3; weak D call: TRBD2 (6 bases). From germline, CDR1 is MNHEY and CDR2 SMNVEV (reference sequence). Trimming took off 5 bases at V and 3 bases at J, with 15 bases between the two ends. The CDR3 covers 15 residues. The CDR3 loop reads CASSLLTGSTDTQYF. The CDR3 nucleotides are TGTGCCAGCAGTCTCCTGACCGGGAGTACAGATACGCAGTATTTT.

This clonotype was seen repeatedly, ten times or more. This rearrangement joins TRBV6-1 to TRBJ2-2; 8 bases fit TRBD2. This CDR3 is built from 15 residues. The V segment lost 7 bases and the J segment 4 bases; nucleotides outside the gene matches: 8. Germline CDR1 and CDR2: MNHNS and SASEGT. The CDR3 loop is CASMNSGISTGELFF. The CDR3 region has the DNA TGTGCCAGCATGAATAGCGGGATTTCCACCGGGGAGCTGTTTTTT.

The sample holds one count of this clonotype. The rearrangement uses TRBV5-5 and TRBJ2-7; D not resolved. CDR3 size: 12 residues. V was cut by 4 bases and J by 3 bases, with 8 bases left in between. CDR1 is SGHKS and CDR2 is YYEKEE in the germline V gene (reference sequence). The CDR3 nucleotides read TGTGCCAGCAGCCCCAAGGGCTACGAGCAGTACTTC. It encodes CASSPKGYEQYF.